This T cell receptor (beta chain) was documented in a study of T-cell reconstitution after alpha-beta-depleted transplantation in children. Unique molecular identifiers were incorporated into the prepared TCRbeta library. TCRdb used MiXCR to reprocess the PCR reads, holding one entry per CDR3 protein. The sample consists of just over 350,000 distinct CDR3 sequences, roughly 15% of them appearing once. There are 16 residues in the CDR3. Trimming removed 1 base from V and 0 bases from J, with 13 bases in between. CDR1 is DFQATT and CDR2 is SNEGSKA in the germline V gene (reference sequence). The specimen comprised PBMCs, sampled from the stem cell graft. The source of this sequence is a human donor who donated a stem cell graft to a child with Fanconi anemia. This sequence joins TRBV20-1 and TRBJ1-5, with a possible D match to TRBD1 (5 bases). CDR3 in amino acids: CSARVQSGLSNQPQHF. Written as DNA, the CDR3 is TGCAGTGCTAGAGTACAGTCAGGGCTTAGCAATCAGCCCCAGCATTTT.